Below are 9 T cell receptor beta chains sequenced from a single sample in a study of a mutant IDH1 vaccine in newly diagnosed glioma. These receptors' antigens are unknown. The assay was immunoSEQ multiplex PCR, and TCRdb's table has in-frame clones only and misses some. The data show roughly 50,000 clones, with under 85% seen just once and 6.7% held by the top ten. Noted time point: week 35, safety follow-up. Mutant IDH1 20-mer peptide, at 300 ug, made up each vaccine dose, with topical imiquimod. Sample: PBMCs, taken from a glioma patient whose treatment included an IDH1 peptide vaccine. The receptors here all came from a man in his forties with glioma.

The rearrangement uses TRBV2 and TRBJ2-7; tentatively, D is TRBD1 (6 bases). V lost 5 bases, J lost 4 bases, and 9 bases lay in between. Germline CDR1 is SNHLY and CDR2 is FYNNEI. The CDR3 covers 12 residues. The CDR3 DNA is TGTGCCAGCAGTACCCAGGGGTACGAGCAGTACTTC. It is translated as CASSTQGYEQYF.

The chain couples TRBV6-1 to TRBJ1-3; unclear D gene. V was clipped by 2 bases and J by 0 bases, with 11 bases between them. CDR3 length: 16 amino acids. CDR1 is MNHNS, CDR2 SASEGT, per germline. The CDR3 protein is CASSEYVTISGNTIYF. In nucleotides, the CDR3 is TGTGCCAGCAGTGAATATGTAACAATCTCTGGAAACACCATATATTTT.

In this sample, this clone turned up once. The chain uses TRBV5-1 and TRBJ1-5; D uncertain. CDR1 and CDR2 (germline): SGHRS, YFSETQ. Trimming left V 4 bases short and J 2 bases short, with 22 bases between. CDR3 length: 18 amino acids. In DNA form, the CDR3 reads TGCGCCAGCAGCCACCGGGTCCCCTCCTTCAAGGGCAATCAGCCCCAGCATTTT. Translating it yields CASSHRVPSFKGNQPQHF.

The rearrangement links TRBV6-7 to TRBJ2-7; perhaps TRBD1 as D (5 bases). TRBV6-7 is labeled an ORF, and its function is uncertain. The germline V and J ends were trimmed by 8 bases and 4 bases, with 30 bases remaining between them. This CDR3 region has 18 residues. CDR3: CASWISAGARWVWYEQYF. The CDR3 nucleotides are TGTGCCAGCTGGATCTCTGCTGGGGCGCGTTGGGTTTGGTACGAGCAGTACTTC.

This chain uses TRBV5-6 with TRBJ1-5, with D possibly TRBD1 on 5 matching bases. The CDR3 is made up of 14 amino acids. Germline CDR1 is SGHDT and CDR2 is YYEEEE. V lost 2 bases and J 2 bases, leaving 8 bases between the germline ends. Here the CDR3 DNA reads TGTGCCAGCAGCTTAGACAGTGGCAATCAGCCCCAGCATTTT. It yields the protein CASSLDSGNQPQHF.

Concerning this clone itself: One junction end disagrees with the germline gene, perhaps due to a read error. The chain has TRBV7-8 and TRBJ1-2; 8 bases fit TRBD1. This CDR3 comprises 13 residues. Germline V gene lookup returns CDR1 SGHVS and CDR2 FQNEAQ. CDR3 DNA sequence: TGTGCCAGCAGCTTAGGGCTCGACAGGGGAAAGAGCTTC. Its protein is CASSLGLDRGKSF.

The rearrangement links TRBV5-1 to TRBJ1-4; 7 bases align to TRBD1. The V segment lost 0 bases and the J segment 0 bases; nucleotides outside the gene matches: 2. CDR1 and CDR2 from the germline V gene are SGHRS and YFSETQ. The length of the CDR3 is 16 residues. The CDR3, as DNA: TGCGCCAGCAGCTTGGTGGGGACAGCAACTAATGAAAAACTGTTTTTT. This sequence encodes CASSLVGTATNEKLFF. Variable domain in full (rest from reference TRBV5-1 and TRBJ1-4): KAGVTQTPRYLIKTRGQQVTLSCSPISGHRSVSWYQQTPGQGLQFLFEYFSETQRNKGNFPGRFSGRQFSNSRSEMNVSTLELGDSALYLCASSLVGTATNEKLFFGSGTQLSVL.

The V and J genes are TRBV6-1 and TRBJ2-7; TRBD1 aligns across 8 bases. CDR1 MNHNS and CDR2 SASEGT come from the germline V gene. With 6 bases clipped from V and 11 bases from J, the junction kept 6 bases outside the gene matches. This CDR3 is 11 amino acids long. The CDR3 reads CASSLDRGKYF. The CDR3 DNA follows: TGTGCCAGCAGCCTCGACAGGGGCAAGTACTTC.

The V call is TRBV18, the J call TRBJ1-5, with D tentatively TRBD1 (5 bases). Trimming shortened V by 2 bases and J by 3 bases, and 8 bases separated the two germline ends. The germline V gene has CDR1 KGHSH and CDR2 LQKENI. CDR3 length equals 14 residues. The CDR3 here is CASSPGGTNQPQHF. The CDR3 nucleotides read TGTGCCAGCTCACCAGGGGGGACCAATCAGCCCCAGCATTTT.